This T cell receptor (beta chain) was found in a study of cytomegalovirus exposure and HLA in healthy donors. The assay was immunoSEQ multiplex PCR, and TCRdb's table has in-frame clones only and misses some. The sample holds 55,000 to 70,000 clones, just under 95% seen once. The ends were cut back, 6 bases at V and 2 bases at J, with 14 bases in the middle. Germline CDR1 is MNHEY and CDR2 is SVGAGI. CDR3 length equals 15 residues. The clonotype was recovered from a man between 18 and 29 years old in good health and CMV-seronegative. The genes are TRBV6-5 and TRBJ1-3; tentatively, D is TRBD1 (5 bases). What was sequenced was PBMCs. CDR3 amino acids: CASSPDISPGNTIYF. Here the CDR3 DNA reads TGTGCCAGCAGCCCGGACATATCGCCTGGAAACACCATATATTTT.